The next 27 T cell receptor beta chains were all read from a single sample in a study of T cells after yellow fever vaccination. From the 5' RACE reads, TCRdb called clonotypes with MiXCR, one entry per CDR3 protein. Here the sample spans 160,000 or so distinct CDR3 sequences, 6% to 7.5% being singletons. This specimen consisted of CD4+ T cells sorted from PBMCs, obtained 4 to 5 days after the first yellow fever vaccination. These receptors were collected from a man younger than 35 who received the YFV17D yellow fever vaccine.

This clonotype was picked up many times. The rearrangement joins TRBV29-1 to TRBJ2-3; D perhaps matches TRBD1 (6 bases). CDR1 is SQVTM, CDR2 ANQGSEA, per germline. The CDR3 totals 11 residues. V was pared by 5 bases and J by 7 bases, with 10 bases between. In DNA, the CDR3 is TGCAGCGTTCAGAGGGGGAATACGCAGTATTTT. Translating gives CSVQRGNTQYF.

This clonotype occurred many times. The chain uses TRBV6-1 and TRBJ2-6, with D perhaps TRBD1 or TRBD2 (5 bases each). V lost 6 bases and J 0 bases, leaving 6 bases between the germline ends. The CDR3 is 14 amino acids. Germline values: CDR1 MNHNS, CDR2 SASEGT. CDR3 sequence: CASSGASGANVLTF. The CDR3 nucleotides are TGTGCCAGCAGCGGGGCCTCTGGGGCCAACGTCCTGACTTTC.

This clonotype has a handful of counts. This sequence joins TRBV6-2 or TRBV6-3 and TRBJ1-1; TRBD1 agrees at 11 bases. CDR1 and CDR2 (germline): MNHEY, SVGEGT. There are 16 residues in the CDR3. The trim removed 5 bases at V and 1 base at J, leaving 6 bases unmatched. The CDR3 DNA follows: TGTGCCAGCAGTACTTGGACAGGGGGCCCGAACACTGAAGCTTTCTTT. Its protein product is CASSTWTGGPNTEAFF.

V gene TRBV10-3 combines with J gene TRBJ2-7; tentative D call: TRBD2 (5 bases). Germline CDR1 is ENHRY and CDR2 is SYGVKD. The CDR3 loop spans 15 amino acids. The germline V and J ends were trimmed by 7 bases and 4 bases, with 20 bases remaining between them. CDR3: CAITTGVQGPYEQYF. CDR3 in DNA: TGTGCCATCACCACCGGGGTCCAAGGGCCATACGAGCAGTACTTC.

This clonotype has at least ten counts. V gene TRBV20-1 combines with J gene TRBJ2-3, with 11 bases matching TRBD1. The CDR3 loop spans 15 amino acids. V lost 6 bases to trimming and J lost 6 bases; unmatched junction nucleotides: 11. The germline CDR1 and CDR2 sequences are DFQATT and SNEGSKA (reference sequence). The CDR3 DNA reads as TGCAGTGCAACCAGGGGACAGGGGGGATCGGATACGCAGTATTTT. Its translation is CSATRGQGGSDTQYF.

This clonotype was observed a handful of times. V usage is TRBV6-5 and J usage is TRBJ2-6, with 7 bases identical to TRBD1. Germline CDR1 is MNHEY and CDR2 is SVGAGI. The CDR3 is 16 amino acids. V lost 2 bases to trimming and J lost 1 base; unmatched junction nucleotides: 2. The DNA for the CDR3 is TGTGCCAGCAGTTACGACAGGGTTTCTGGGGCCAACGTCCTGACTTTC. This codes for CASSYDRVSGANVLTF.

On this clonotype itself: An end of the junction differs from the germline gene, which may be a read error. V is TRBV7-2 and J is TRBJ2-4; D not certain. Germline V CDR1 and CDR2: SGHTA, FQGNSA. CDR3 length: 15 amino acids. CDR3 DNA: TGTGCCAGCAGCCCGCTACTAAGGGCCAAAAAAATTCAGTACTTC. This codes for CASSPLLRAKKIQYF. Complete variable domain (other parts from reference TRBV7-2 and TRBJ2-4): GAGVSQSPSNKVTEKGKDVELRCDPISGHTALYWYRQSLGQGLEFLIYFQGNSAPDKSGLPSDRFSAERTGGSVSTLTIQRTQQEDSAVYLCASSPLLRAKKIQYFGAGTRLSVL.

This clonotype was observed many times. V and J are TRBV12-3 or TRBV12-4 and TRBJ1-4; perhaps TRBD1 as D (5 bases). V lost 6 bases to trimming and J lost 3 bases, with 11 bases between them. The CDR3 runs to 14 residues. CDR3 nucleotides: TGTGCCAGCAGGCGACAGAGCCCTAATGAAAAACTGTTTTTT. It is translated as CASRRQSPNEKLFF.

The sample holds a few counts of this clonotype. J is TRBJ1-2 and V is TRBV27; tentative D call: TRBD1 (6 bases). V was cut by 4 bases and J by 4 bases, with 13 bases left in between. The CDR3 sequence is 14 residues long. From germline, CDR1 is MNHEY and CDR2 SMNVEV (reference sequence). The CDR3: CASSSTGAVYGYTF. The CDR3 DNA sequence: TGTGCCAGCAGTTCCACGGGGGCGGTCTATGGCTACACCTTC.

This clonotype was detected a few times. This rearrangement joins TRBV29-1 to TRBJ1-2; a possible D gene is TRBD1 (5 bases). This CDR3 region has 14 residues. CDR1 and CDR2 (germline): SQVTM, ANQGSEA. Deletions cut 1 base from V and 1 base from J, with 10 bases between. The CDR3 bases are TGCAGCGTTGAAGCAGGGATGGATAACTATGGCTACACCTTC. Translation: CSVEAGMDNYGYTF.

The V gene is TRBV19, the J gene TRBJ2-1; tentative D call: TRBD2 (7 bases). Trimming took 6 bases from V and 2 from J, leaving 11 bases between them. CDR1 is LNHDA and CDR2 is SQIVND in the germline V gene (reference sequence). The CDR3 contains 14 residues. This CDR3 reads CASSRGAPYNEQFF. CDR3 in DNA: TGTGCCAGTAGCCGGGGGGCCCCCTACAATGAGCAGTTCTTC.

The count of this clonotype is one. V usage is TRBV29-1 and J usage is TRBJ2-3, with D perhaps assigned TRBD1 or TRBD2 (5 bases each). Germline loops: CDR1 SQVTM, CDR2 ANQGSEA. Trimming removed 8 bases from V and 1 base from J, with 10 bases in between. The CDR3 has 12 residues. The CDR3, as DNA: TGCAGCTCCGGGACGCGCACAGATACGCAGTATTTT. Translation gives CSSGTRTDTQYF.

This chain connects TRBV6-5 to TRBJ2-7; TRBD1 matches 9 bases. CDR1 and CDR2 from the germline V gene are MNHEY and SVGAGI. J was trimmed by 2 bases and V by 4 bases; bases with no gene match: 3. The CDR3 runs to 14 residues. Written as DNA, the CDR3 is TGTGCCAGCAGTTGGGACAGGGCTACCTACGAGCAGTACGTC. Translating gives CASSWDRATYEQYV.

This clonotype was seen more than once but under ten times. The V and J genes are TRBV7-4 and TRBJ1-2; D gene uncertain. The CDR3 totals 15 residues. The V gene's germline CDR1 is SGHVT and CDR2 SQSDAQ. Between the trimmed V and J ends, which lost 5 bases and 9 bases, there was a span of 22 bases. CDR3 sequence reads: CASSPETEAIECYTF. The CDR3 DNA reads as TGTGCCAGCAGCCCGGAAACAGAGGCGATTGAATGCTACACCTTC.

This clonotype was recorded a few times. The chain employs TRBV7-9 and TRBJ2-7; D unresolved. The CDR3 totals 16 residues. V shed 1 base and J shed 2 bases, with 15 bases lying between them. Germline assignment: CDR1 SEHNR and CDR2 FQNEAQ (reference sequence). The DNA of the CDR3 is TGTGCCAGCAGCTTAGTGTTACGGAGCCCTCCCTACGAGCAGTACTTC. Amino acid sequence: CASSLVLRSPPYEQYF.

V and J are TRBV4-1 and TRBJ2-6, with D possibly TRBD1 on 5 matching bases. Trimming removed 1 base at V and 3 bases at J, with 7 bases between. Germline lookup yields CDR1 MGHRA and CDR2 YSYEKL. The CDR3 runs 15 residues. The CDR3 reads CASSQVQGGANVLTF. The CDR3 bases are TGCGCCAGCAGCCAAGTGCAGGGTGGGGCCAACGTCCTGACTTTC.

This clonotype has ten or more counts. The genes are TRBV5-1 and TRBJ2-1; TRBD1 matches 7 bases. From germline, CDR1 is SGHRS and CDR2 YFSETQ. Losses at the gene ends were 0 bases for V and 0 bases for J; bases not matched to a gene: 9. This CDR3 spans 18 amino acids. As DNA, the CDR3 is TGCGCCAGCAGCTTGGAGCCTCCGACAGGGAGCTCCTACAATGAGCAGTTCTTC. Its protein product is CASSLEPPTGSSYNEQFF.

This clonotype was seen many times. The V gene is TRBV18, the J gene TRBJ2-2, with D perhaps TRBD1 (6 bases). This CDR3 is built from 16 residues. Per germline, CDR1 KGHSH and CDR2 LQKENI. With 6 bases removed from V and 0 bases from J, the gap between germline ends came to 14 bases. The CDR3 DNA is TGTGCCAGCTCGCCGCAAACAGGGCCGAACACCGGGGAGCTGTTTTTT. Protein sequence: CASSPQTGPNTGELFF.

This clonotype was seen ten or more times. CDR3 coding DNA: TGCGCCAGCAGCTCCTCGACCTTAACCAATGAGCAGTTCTTC. Translated, it gives CASSSSTLTNEQFF. The chain uses TRBV5-1 and TRBJ2-1; no clear D gene. Germline V gene lookup returns CDR1 SGHRS and CDR2 YFSETQ. CDR3 length: 14 residues. Trimming took off 3 bases at V and 6 bases at J, with 13 bases between the two ends.

The rearrangement uses TRBV19 and TRBJ2-7; possible D gene TRBD1, 6 bases. CDR1 and CDR2 (germline): LNHDA, SQIVND (reference sequence). The CDR3 has 17 amino acids. With 7 bases removed from V and 1 base from J, the gap between germline ends came to 23 bases. The CDR3 here is CASNPAGGTGTSYEQYF. The CDR3 DNA reads TGTGCCAGTAACCCCGCTGGGGGAACAGGGACGTCCTACGAGCAGTACTTC.

This clonotype was detected many times. V usage is TRBV5-1 and J usage is TRBJ1-1; D is unclear. The germline V gene has CDR1 SGHRS and CDR2 YFSETQ. The V end lost 6 bases, the J end lost 7 bases, and 16 bases lay between the germline ends. This CDR3 has 13 amino acids. CDR3 bases: TGCGCCAGCATCGCCCCTAATAGGGATGAAGCTTTCTTT. It codes for CASIAPNRDEAFF. The full variable domain, with the rest looked up from reference TRBV5-1 and TRBJ1-1, is KAGVTQTPRYLIKTRGQQVTLSCSPISGHRSVSWYQQTPGQGLQFLFEYFSETQRNKGNFPGRFSGRQFSNSRSEMNVSTLELGDSALYLCASIAPNRDEAFFGQGTRLTVV.

The chain employs TRBV12-3 or TRBV12-4 and TRBJ2-5; D gene uncertain. V was shortened by 3 bases and J by 3 bases, with 14 bases between the two germline ends. The CDR3 consists of 15 residues. CDR3 amino acids: CASSFYSSQKETQYF. The CDR3 nucleotides are TGTGCCAGCAGTTTTTACAGCTCTCAAAAAGAGACCCAGTACTTC.

The genes are TRBV4-2 and TRBJ2-4, with D possibly being TRBD1 (5 bases). With 10 bases removed from V and 0 bases from J, the gap between germline ends came to 19 bases. The length of the CDR3 is 16 residues. Germline V gives CDR1 LGHNA, CDR2 YNFKEQ. The CDR3 DNA sequence: TGTGCCATGAGCCCCAGGGTCTTACTAGCCAAAAACATTCAGTACTTC. This gives the protein CAMSPRVLLAKNIQYF.

This clonotype was recorded many times. V is TRBV2 and J is TRBJ2-1; 14 nucleotides agree with TRBD2. This CDR3 contains 15 residues. CDR1 and CDR2 (germline): SNHLY, FYNNEI. The V and J ends lost 4 bases and 5 bases, in that order; junction bases with no gene match: 1. CDR3 region: CASSGLAGGDNEQFF. As DNA, the CDR3 is TGTGCCAGCAGTGGACTAGCGGGGGGGGACAATGAGCAGTTCTTC.

This clonotype has only a few counts. This rearrangement joins TRBV19 to TRBJ1-1; the D is unclear. Trimming cost V 7 bases and J 1 base, with 25 bases left between them. Germline lookup yields CDR1 LNHDA and CDR2 SQIVND (reference sequence). The CDR3 is 18 residues long. The CDR3 loop is CASIPPSLEAVWNTEAFF. Written as DNA, the CDR3 is TGTGCCAGTATCCCCCCTTCCCTGGAGGCCGTCTGGAACACTGAAGCTTTCTTT.

This clonotype was seen just once. A clone one base away is much larger, so this may be a read error. The rearrangement uses TRBV7-8 and TRBJ2-1, with D unresolved. CDR1 and CDR2 from the germline V gene are SGHVS and FQNEAQ. The CDR3 contains 15 residues. This chain's CDR3 is CASSSLRGIYNQQFF. CDR3 bases: TGTGCCAGCAGCTCCTTGCGCGGTATCTACAATCAGCAGTTCTTC.

This clonotype has a count of ten or more. The rearrangement joins TRBV28 to TRBJ2-7; no clear D. This CDR3 contains 11 residues. V was clipped by 5 bases and J by 6 bases, with 8 bases between them. Germline V gives CDR1 MDHEN, CDR2 SYDVKM. The chain's CDR3 is CASSGRFEQYV. CDR3 sequence (DNA): TGTGCCAGCAGTGGACGTTTCGAGCAGTACGTC.